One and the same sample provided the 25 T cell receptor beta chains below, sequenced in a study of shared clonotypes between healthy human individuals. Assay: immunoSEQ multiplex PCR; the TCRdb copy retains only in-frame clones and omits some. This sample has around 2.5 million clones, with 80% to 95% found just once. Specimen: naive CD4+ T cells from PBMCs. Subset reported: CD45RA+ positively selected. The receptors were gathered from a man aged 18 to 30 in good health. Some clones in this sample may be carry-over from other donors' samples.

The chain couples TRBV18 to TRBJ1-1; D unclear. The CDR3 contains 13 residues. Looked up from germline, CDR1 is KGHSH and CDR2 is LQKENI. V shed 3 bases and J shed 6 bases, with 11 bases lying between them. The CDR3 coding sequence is TGTGCCAGCTCACCTTCGGTTTTTGCTGAAGCTTTCTTT. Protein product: CASSPSVFAEAFF.

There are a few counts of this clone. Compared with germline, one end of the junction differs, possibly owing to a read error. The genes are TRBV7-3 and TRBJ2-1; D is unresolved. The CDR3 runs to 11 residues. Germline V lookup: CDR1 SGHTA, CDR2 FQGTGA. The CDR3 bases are TGTGCCAGCAGCTCCAACAATGAGCAGTTCTTC. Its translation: CASSSNNEQFF. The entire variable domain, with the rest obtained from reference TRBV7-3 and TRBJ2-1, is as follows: GAGVSQTPSNKVTEKGKYVELRCDPISGHTALYWYRQSLGQGPEFLIYFQGTGAADDSGLPNDRFFAVRPEGSVSTLKIQRTERGDSAVYLCASSSNNEQFFGPGTRLTVL.

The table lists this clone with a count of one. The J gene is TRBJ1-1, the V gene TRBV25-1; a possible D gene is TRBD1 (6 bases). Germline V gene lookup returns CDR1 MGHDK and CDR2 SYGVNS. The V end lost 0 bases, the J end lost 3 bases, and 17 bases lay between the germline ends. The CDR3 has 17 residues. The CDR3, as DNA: TGTGCCAGCAGTGAATATGGAGGGGGGGGGCTCCACACTGAAGCTTTCTTT. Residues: CASSEYGGGGLHTEAFF. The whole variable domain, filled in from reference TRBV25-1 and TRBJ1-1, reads EADIYQTPRYLVIGTGKKITLECSQTMGHDKMYWYQQDPGMELHLIHYSYGVNSTEKGDLSSESTVSRIRTEHFPLTLESARPSHTSQYLCASSEYGGGGLHTEAFFGQGTRLTVV.

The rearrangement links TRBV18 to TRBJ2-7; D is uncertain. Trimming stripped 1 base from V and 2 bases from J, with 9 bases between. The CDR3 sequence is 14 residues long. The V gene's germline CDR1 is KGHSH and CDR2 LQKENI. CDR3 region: CASSPQDETYEQYF. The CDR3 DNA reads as TGTGCCAGCTCACCACAAGACGAGACCTACGAGCAGTACTTC.

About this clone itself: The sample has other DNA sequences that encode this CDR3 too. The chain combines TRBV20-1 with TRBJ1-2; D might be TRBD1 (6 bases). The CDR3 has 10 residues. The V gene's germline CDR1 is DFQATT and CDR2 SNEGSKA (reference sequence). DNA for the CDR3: TGCAGCGCCAGGGGTGATGGCTACACCTTC. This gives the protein CSARGDGYTF.

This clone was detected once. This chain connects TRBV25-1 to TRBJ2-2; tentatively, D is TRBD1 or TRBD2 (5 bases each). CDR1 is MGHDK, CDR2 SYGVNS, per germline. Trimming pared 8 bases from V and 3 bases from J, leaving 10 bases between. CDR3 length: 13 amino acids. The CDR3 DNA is TGTGCCAGCTCCGGGGCCTACACCGGGGAGCTGTTTTTT. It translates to CASSGAYTGELFF.

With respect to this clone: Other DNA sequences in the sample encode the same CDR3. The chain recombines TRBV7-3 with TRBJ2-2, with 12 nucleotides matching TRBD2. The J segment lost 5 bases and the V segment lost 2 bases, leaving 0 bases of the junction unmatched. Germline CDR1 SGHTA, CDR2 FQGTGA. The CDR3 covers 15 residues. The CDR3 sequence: CASSLGTSGTGELFF. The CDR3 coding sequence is TGTGCCAGCAGCTTAGGGACTAGCGGGACCGGGGAGCTGTTTTTT.

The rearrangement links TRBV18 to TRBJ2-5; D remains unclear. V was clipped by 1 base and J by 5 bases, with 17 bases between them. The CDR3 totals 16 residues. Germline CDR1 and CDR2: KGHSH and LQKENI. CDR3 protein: CASSPRPPDLRETQYF. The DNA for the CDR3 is TGTGCCAGCTCACCACGCCCCCCCGACCTGAGGGAGACCCAGTACTTC. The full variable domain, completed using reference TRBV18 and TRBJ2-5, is NAGVMQNPRHLVRRRGQEARLRCSPMKGHSHVYWYRQLPEEGLKFMVYLQKENIIDESGMPKERFSAEFPKEGPSILRIQQVVRGDSAAYFCASSPRPPDLRETQYFGPGTRLLVL.

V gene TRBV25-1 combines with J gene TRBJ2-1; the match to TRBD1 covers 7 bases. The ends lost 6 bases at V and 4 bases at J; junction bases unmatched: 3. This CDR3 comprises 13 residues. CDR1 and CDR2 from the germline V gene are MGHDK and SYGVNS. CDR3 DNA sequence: TGTGCCAGCAGGACAGGGACGTACAATGAGCAGTTCTTC. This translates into CASRTGTYNEQFF.

CDR3 in DNA: TGTGCCAGCAGTCCTCTAAGCGGGAGGGCGAGCACCGGGGAGCTGTTTTTT. Its protein is CASSPLSGRASTGELFF. The genes are TRBV27 and TRBJ2-2, with 10 bases identical to TRBD2. The CDR3 spans 17 residues. CDR1 and CDR2 from the germline V gene are MNHEY and SMNVEV (reference sequence). Unmatched junction bases numbered 10, after V lost 5 bases and J lost 4 bases.

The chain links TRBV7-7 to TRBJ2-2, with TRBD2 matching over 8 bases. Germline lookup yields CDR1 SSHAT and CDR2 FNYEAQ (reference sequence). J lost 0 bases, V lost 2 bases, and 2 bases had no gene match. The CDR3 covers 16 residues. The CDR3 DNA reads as TGTGCCAGCAGCTTACGACTAGCGTCGAACACCGGGGAGCTGTTTTTT. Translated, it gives CASSLRLASNTGELFF.

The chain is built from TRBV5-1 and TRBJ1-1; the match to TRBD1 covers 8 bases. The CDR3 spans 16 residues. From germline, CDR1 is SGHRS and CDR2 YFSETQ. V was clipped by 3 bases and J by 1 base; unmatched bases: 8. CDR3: CASSSQGGTANTEAFF. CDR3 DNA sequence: TGCGCCAGCAGCTCACAGGGGGGTACCGCGAACACTGAAGCTTTCTTT.

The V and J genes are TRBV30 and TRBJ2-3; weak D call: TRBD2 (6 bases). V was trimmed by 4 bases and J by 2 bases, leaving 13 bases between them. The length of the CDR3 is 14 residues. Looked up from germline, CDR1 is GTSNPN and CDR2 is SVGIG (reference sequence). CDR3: CAWNSGEFTDTQYF. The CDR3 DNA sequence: TGTGCCTGGAATAGCGGCGAATTCACAGATACGCAGTATTTT.

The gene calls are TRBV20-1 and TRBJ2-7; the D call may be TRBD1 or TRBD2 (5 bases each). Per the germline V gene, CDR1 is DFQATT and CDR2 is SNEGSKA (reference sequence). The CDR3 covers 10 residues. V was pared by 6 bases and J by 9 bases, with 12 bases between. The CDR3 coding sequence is TGCAGTGCCCCCCGTGGGGGGCAGTACTTC. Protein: CSAPRGGQYF.

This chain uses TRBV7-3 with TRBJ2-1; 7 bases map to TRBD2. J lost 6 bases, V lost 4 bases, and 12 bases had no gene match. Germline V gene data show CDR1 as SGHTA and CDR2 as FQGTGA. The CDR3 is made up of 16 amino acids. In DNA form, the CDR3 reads TGTGCCAGCAGCTCTAGGATAGGCGCGGGAGTCAATGAGCAGTTCTTC. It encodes CASSSRIGAGVNEQFF.

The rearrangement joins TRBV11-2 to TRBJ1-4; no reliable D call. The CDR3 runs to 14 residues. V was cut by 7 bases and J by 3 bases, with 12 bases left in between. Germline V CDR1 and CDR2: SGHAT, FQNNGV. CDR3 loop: CASNYDWSNEKLFF. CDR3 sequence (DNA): TGTGCCAGCAACTACGATTGGTCTAATGAAAAACTGTTTTTT.

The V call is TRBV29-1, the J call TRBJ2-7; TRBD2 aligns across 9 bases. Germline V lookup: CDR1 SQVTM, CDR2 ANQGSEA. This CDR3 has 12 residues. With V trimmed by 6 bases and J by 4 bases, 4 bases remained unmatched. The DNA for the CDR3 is TGCAGCGTGACTAGCGGCCAGTACGAGCAGTACTTC. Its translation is CSVTSGQYEQYF.

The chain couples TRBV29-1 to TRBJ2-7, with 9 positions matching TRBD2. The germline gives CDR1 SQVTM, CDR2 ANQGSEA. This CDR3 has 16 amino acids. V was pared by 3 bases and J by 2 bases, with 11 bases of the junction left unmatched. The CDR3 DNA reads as TGCAGCGTTGAGGGCCGGGCGGGAGGGACAACCTACGAGCAGTACTTC. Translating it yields CSVEGRAGGTTYEQYF.

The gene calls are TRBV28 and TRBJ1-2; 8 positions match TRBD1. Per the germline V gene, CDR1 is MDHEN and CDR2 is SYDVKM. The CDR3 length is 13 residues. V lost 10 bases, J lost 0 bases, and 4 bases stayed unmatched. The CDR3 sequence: CATRTGTNYGYTF. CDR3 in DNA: TGTGCCACCCGGACAGGGACTAACTATGGCTACACCTTC.

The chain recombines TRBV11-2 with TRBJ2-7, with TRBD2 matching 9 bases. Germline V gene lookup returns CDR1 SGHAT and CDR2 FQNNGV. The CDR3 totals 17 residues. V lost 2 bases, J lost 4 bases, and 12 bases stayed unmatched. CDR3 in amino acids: CASSLPLAGAVRYEQYF. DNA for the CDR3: TGTGCCAGCAGCTTACCCTTAGCGGGAGCGGTTAGGTACGAGCAGTACTTC.

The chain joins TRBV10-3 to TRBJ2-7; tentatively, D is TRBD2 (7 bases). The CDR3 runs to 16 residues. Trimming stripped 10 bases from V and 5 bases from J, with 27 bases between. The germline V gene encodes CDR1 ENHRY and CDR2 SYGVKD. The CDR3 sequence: CATAGGGRVRYDEQYF. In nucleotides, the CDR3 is TGTGCCACGGCCGGAGGGGGGAGGGTGCGGTACGACGAGCAGTACTTC.

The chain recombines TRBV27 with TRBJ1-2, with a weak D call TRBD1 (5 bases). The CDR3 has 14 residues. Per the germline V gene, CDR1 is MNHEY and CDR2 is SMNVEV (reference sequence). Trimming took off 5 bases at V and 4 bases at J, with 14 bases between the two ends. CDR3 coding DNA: TGTGCCAGCAGTCCCCTGGGGGTTGCCTATGGCTACACCTTC. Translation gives CASSPLGVAYGYTF.

The CDR3 nucleotides are TGCGCCAGCAGCTTGGCTAGCGGGAGGGTTATTGAGCAGTTCTTC. This gives the protein CASSLASGRVIEQFF. The chain is built from TRBV5-1 and TRBJ2-1; TRBD2 matches at 12 bases. CDR3 length equals 15 residues. Germline values: CDR1 SGHRS, CDR2 YFSETQ. Trimming at V came to 0 bases and at J to 9 bases, leaving 4 bases not matched to a gene.

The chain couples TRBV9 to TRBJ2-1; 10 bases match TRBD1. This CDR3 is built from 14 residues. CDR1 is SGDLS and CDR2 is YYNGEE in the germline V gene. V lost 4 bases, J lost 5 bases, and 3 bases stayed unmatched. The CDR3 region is CASSSGQGNNEQFF. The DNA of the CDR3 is TGTGCCAGCAGCTCGGGACAGGGGAACAATGAGCAGTTCTTC.

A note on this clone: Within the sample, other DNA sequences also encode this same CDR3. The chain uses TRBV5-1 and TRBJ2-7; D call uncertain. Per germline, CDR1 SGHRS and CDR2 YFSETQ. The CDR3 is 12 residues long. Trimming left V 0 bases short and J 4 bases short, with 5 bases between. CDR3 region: CASSLGDYEQYF. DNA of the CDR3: TGCGCCAGCAGCTTGGGTGATTACGAGCAGTACTTC.